This T cell receptor (beta chain) comes out of a study of blood T cell repertoires in COVID-19. Using immunoSEQ multiplex PCR, the repertoire was profiled, and TCRdb retains in-frame clones only, with some absent. The table lists some 120,000 clones, more than 75% of them singletons. This clone was detected only a few times. Germline CDR1 reads MNHEY; CDR2 reads SVGAGI. V lost 5 bases and J lost 7; bases outside the gene matches: 11. This CDR3 contains 15 residues. The rearrangement uses TRBV6-5 and TRBJ2-7; 10 bases fit TRBD1. Sequenced input: peripheral blood. The receptor was isolated from a man in his sixties with acute or convalescent COVID-19. CDR3 sequence: CASSRETGGREEQYF. The CDR3 DNA follows: TGTGCCAGCAGTCGAGAGACAGGGGGCCGGGAAGAGCAGTACTTC.